This TCR beta chain originates from a study of T-cell reconstitution after alpha-beta-depleted transplantation in children. This clonotype was counted only a few times. Unique molecular identifiers were incorporated into the prepared TCRbeta library. TCRdb reprocessed the PCR reads via MiXCR and lists one record per CDR3 protein. The table has 200,000 to 250,000 distinct CDR3 sequences, under 9.5% seen once. Deletions cut 0 bases from V and 4 bases from J, with 11 bases between. There are 15 residues in the CDR3. The germline CDR1 and CDR2 sequences are SGHRS and YFSETQ. The chain has TRBV5-1 and TRBJ2-4, with D possibly TRBD1 on 5 matching bases. This clonotype was obtained from a human donor who donated a stem cell graft to a child with acute lymphoblastic leukemia. The sequenced sample was PBMCs from the stem cell graft donor, obtained from the stem cell graft. The CDR3: CASSLGAGSKNIQYF. The CDR3, as DNA: TGCGCCAGCAGCTTGGGGGCAGGGTCTAAAAACATTCAGTACTTC.